Below are 4 T cell receptor beta chains sequenced from a single sample in a study of metastatic and nonmetastatic thyroid tumors. Patients underwent thyroid surgery, and none had received any treatment before it. TCRdb re-clonotyped the PCR reads through MiXCR. Of 40,000 or so clones in the sample, approximately 19% were seen once. Sequencing was done on a sample of blood. The origin of the receptors is a female donor with papillary thyroid cancer or a benign thyroid nodule (not recorded which). Some clones in this sample may be carry-over from other donors' samples.

V and J are TRBV28 and TRBJ2-6, with TRBD1 identical over 7 bases. The junction had 5 bases not matched to a gene; V was cut back by 5 bases and J by 4 bases. The CDR3 sequence is 15 residues long. Germline CDR1 MDHEN, CDR2 SYDVKM. CDR3 nucleotides: TGTGCCAGCAGTCAGGGGGAAGCGGGGGCCAACGTCCTGACTTTC. It is translated as CASSQGEAGANVLTF.

This clone was recorded at least ten times. The chain employs TRBV15 and TRBJ2-3; weak D call: TRBD2 (5 bases). The V and J ends lost 3 bases and 6 bases respectively, with 16 bases between them. The CDR3 is 15 amino acids. CDR1 is LNHNV, CDR2 YYDKDF, per germline (reference sequence). The CDR3 is CATSSPAESADTQYF. The CDR3 DNA sequence: TGTGCCACCAGCAGCCCAGCGGAATCAGCGGATACGCAGTATTTT.

This clone was detected only a few times. The rearrangement links TRBV6-2 or TRBV6-3 to TRBJ1-2; the match to TRBD1 covers 7 bases. Trimming at V came to 6 bases and at J to 3 bases, leaving 7 bases not matched to a gene. Germline values: CDR1 MNHEY, CDR2 SVGEGT. The CDR3 spans 14 residues. As DNA, the CDR3 is TGTGCCAGCAGCCCCTTGCAGGGGGACTATGGCTACACCTTC. This sequence encodes CASSPLQGDYGYTF.

In its sample, this clone was seen many times. The V call is TRBV2, the J call TRBJ2-1; D remains ambiguous. Germline lookup yields CDR1 SNHLY and CDR2 FYNNEI. CDR3 length: 17 amino acids. V gave up 3 bases and J gave up 0 bases, with 15 bases separating them. DNA of the CDR3: TGTGCCAGCAGTGATATCGCCTCACCAAGCTCCTACAATGAGCAGTTCTTC. This gives the protein CASSDIASPSSYNEQFF.